Following are 9 T cell receptor beta chains from one sample sequenced in a study of T cells in Graves' hyperthyroidism and ophthalmopathy. It was RNA transcripts that yielded the amplified TCR beta CDR3 regions. First-round RT-PCR of the TCR CDR3 relied on the HTBI primer set. TCRdb processed the multiplex PCR reads anew with MiXCR; each CDR3 protein has one entry. The sample includes hundreds of thousands of distinct CDR3 sequences, 15% to 20% of them seen just once. The sequencing input was blood. These receptors originate from a woman aged 40 to 55 with Graves' ophthalmopathy.

This clonotype turned up a few times. The chain employs TRBV4-1 and TRBJ2-1, with TRBD2 matching over 7 bases. The CDR3 totals 15 residues. The germline V gene has CDR1 MGHRA and CDR2 YSYEKL. V lost 1 base, J lost 8 bases, and 8 bases stayed unmatched. The CDR3 DNA follows: TGCGCCAGCAGCCAAGGTACTGGCGGGAGAGATGAGCAGTTCTTC. This sequence encodes CASSQGTGGRDEQFF.

The table lists this clonotype with many counts. V and J are TRBV7-8 and TRBJ2-2, with a weak D call TRBD1 (5 bases). The CDR3 has 18 amino acids. Germline V gene data show CDR1 as SGHVS and CDR2 as FQNEAQ. The V end was cut by 5 bases, the J end by 2 bases, with 21 bases between. CDR3 residues: CASSEKGLDLSNTGELFF. CDR3 coding DNA: TGTGCCAGCAGCGAAAAGGGGCTGGACCTCTCAAACACCGGGGAGCTGTTTTTT.

This clonotype was picked up a small number of times. The gene calls are TRBV7-9 and TRBJ2-5; 8 bases map to TRBD2. The CDR3 runs 14 residues. Trimming cost V 5 bases and J 3 bases; bases outside gene matches: 5. The germline CDR1 and CDR2 sequences are SEHNR and FQNEAQ (reference sequence). In DNA form, the CDR3 reads TGTGCCAGCAGCCCATGGCGGGGGGAAGAGACCCAGTACTTC. Translated: CASSPWRGEETQYF.

This clonotype was detected a few times. The genes are TRBV20-1 and TRBJ2-1; 10 nucleotides agree with TRBD2. There are 15 residues in the CDR3. V was pared by 3 bases and J by 8 bases, with 10 bases of the junction left unmatched. Germline V lookup: CDR1 DFQATT, CDR2 SNEGSKA (reference sequence). Here the CDR3 reads CSASHMASGSYEQFF. In DNA form, the CDR3 reads TGCAGTGCTAGCCATATGGCTAGCGGGAGTTATGAGCAGTTCTTC.

This clonotype was recorded many times. The chain is built from TRBV12-3 or TRBV12-4 and TRBJ2-5; D unclear. The CDR3 runs 12 residues. Between the trimmed V and J ends, which lost 9 bases and 7 bases, there was a span of 15 bases. The CDR3 DNA is TGTGCCAGTCGATGGGCAGGTGGGACCCAGTACTTC. Protein product: CASRWAGGTQYF.

The rearrangement uses TRBV16 and TRBJ2-7, with TRBD1 matching 8 bases. J gave up 6 bases and V 5 bases, and 6 bases lay outside the gene matches. Germline CDR1 is KGHSY and CDR2 is FQNENV. This CDR3 is 13 amino acids long. The CDR3 spells CASSKTGVGEQYF. CDR3 nucleotide sequence: TGTGCCAGCAGCAAGACAGGGGTTGGCGAGCAGTACTTC.

This rearrangement joins TRBV20-1 to TRBJ2-7; D may be TRBD1 (5 bases). The germline CDR1 and CDR2 sequences are DFQATT and SNEGSKA (reference sequence). The V end was cut by 4 bases, the J end by 2 bases, with 15 bases between. The CDR3 sequence is 14 residues long. CDR3 DNA sequence: TGCAGTGCTAAGGACCACAGGCAGACCTACGAGCAGTACTTC. As protein: CSAKDHRQTYEQYF.

This clonotype was observed many times. The chain links TRBV10-3 to TRBJ1-2, with 8 positions matching TRBD1. CDR1 and CDR2 (germline): ENHRY, SYGVKD. V lost 11 bases, J lost 4 bases, and 15 bases stayed unmatched. CDR3 size: 15 residues. Here the CDR3 reads CAVTGSDRGLYGYTF. The CDR3 DNA follows: TGTGCCGTGACTGGATCCGACAGGGGTCTCTATGGCTACACCTTC.

This clonotype was seen only a few times. This rearrangement joins TRBV4-1 to TRBJ2-5, with 9 bases identical to TRBD2. J gave up 7 bases and V 1 base, and 10 bases lay outside the gene matches. There are 16 residues in the CDR3. The germline V gene encodes CDR1 MGHRA and CDR2 YSYEKL. The CDR3 reads CASSQGLAGQGGTQYF. In DNA, the CDR3 is TGCGCCAGCAGCCAAGGGCTAGCGGGGCAGGGGGGGACCCAGTACTTC.